Listed below are T cell receptor beta chains from one sample, sequenced in a study of T cell responses to AZD1222 COVID-19 vaccine. TCRdb's copy holds only in-frame clones and misses some; the assay was immunoSEQ multiplex PCR. The sample consists of approximately 130,000 clones, roughly 89% of them appearing once. The starting material was peripheral blood, obtained on day 0 of AZD1222 vaccination. These receptors were collected from an adult in good health. The conserved cysteine and the conserved F or W are not part of the CDR3 here.

13 TRBV6-4 ASSRDREAPHGYT
14 TRBV7-9 ASSHSTGSSGNTIY
10 TRBV29-1 SVLTANTEAF
14 TRBV7-6 ASSLGKTSGVETQY
12 TRBV19 ASSITGVNTEAF
11 TRBV6-5 ASTWGPYNEQF
12 TRBV4-1 ASSQEGLAREQF
15 TRBV19 ASSRSPADVSNQPQH
14 TRBV2 ASSEALHSYKYEQF
13 TRBV9 ASSAQGMGNEKLF
12 TRBV5-6 ASSSISNTGELF
12 TRBV6-5 ASSYGDRVTEAF
14 TRBV10-3 AISRLTSGASYEQY
13 TRBV5-4 ASSYGTSGGETQY
11 TRBV6-6 ASSQGGNTEAF
15 TRBV30 AWSTRAVSSYNSPLH
11 TRBV9 ASSVGQGSEAF
14 TRBV30 AWSVYELAGMGTQY
11 TRBV6-5 ATSGPEGQPQH
11 TRBV4-3 ASSLGFGETQY
14 TRBV7-2 ASSLGSSGGTDTQY
13 TRBV5-1 ASSLQARHTDTQY
12 TRBV3-1/TRBV3-2 ASSRNSLGDEQY
9 TRBV6-4 ASSDGQRPF